Each of the 17 T cell receptor beta chains below was sequenced from the same sample in a study of blood T cell repertoires in COVID-19. Clones were sequenced by immunoSEQ multiplex PCR, and TCRdb holds only the in-frame ones, with some missing. The data show some 290,000 clones, more than 75% seen once. What was sequenced was PBMCs or T cells enriched from blood (not recorded which). These receptors all come from a woman in her thirties or forties with acute COVID-19.

J is TRBJ1-2 and V is TRBV19, with 10 nucleotides matching TRBD1. The germline CDR1 and CDR2 sequences are LNHDA and SQIVND (reference sequence). This CDR3 contains 14 residues. The junction had 4 bases not matched to a gene; V was cut back by 5 bases and J by 4 bases. CDR3 DNA sequence: TGTGCCAGTAGTCTCCGGGACAGGGGCTATGGCTACACCTTC. Its translation: CASSLRDRGYGYTF.

This chain uses TRBV15 with TRBJ1-1; 7 nucleotides agree with TRBD1. Per germline, CDR1 LNHNV and CDR2 YYDKDF (reference sequence). The CDR3 has 15 amino acids. With V trimmed by 1 base and J by 3 bases, 5 bases remained unmatched. For the CDR3, the DNA is TGTGCCACCAGCAGAGGCCGACAGGGATACACTGAAGCTTTCTTT. This sequence encodes CATSRGRQGYTEAFF.

This clone has a single count. V and J are TRBV9 and TRBJ2-1, with 7 bases matching TRBD1. The V and J ends lost 4 bases and 9 bases, in that order; junction bases with no gene match: 10. The V gene's germline CDR1 is SGDLS and CDR2 YYNGEE. The CDR3 spans 14 residues. In DNA form, the CDR3 reads TGTGCCAGCAGCTTACGGACAGGTAGAGGTGAGCAGTTCTTC. This codes for CASSLRTGRGEQFF. Combining the CDR3 with reference TRBV9 and TRBJ2-1 gives the whole variable domain DSGVTQTPKHLITATGQRVTLRCSPRSGDLSVYWYQQSLDQGLQFLIQYYNGEERAKGNILERFSAQQFPDLHSELNLSSLELGDSALYFCASSLRTGRGEQFFGPGTRLTVL.

The J gene is TRBJ2-7, the V gene TRBV28; 9 bases line up with TRBD2. Germline V gene lookup returns CDR1 MDHEN and CDR2 SYDVKM. This CDR3 is built from 14 residues. J lost 2 bases, V lost 6 bases, and 5 bases had no gene match. The CDR3 region has the DNA TGTGCCAGCAGATCTAGCGGGGACACCTACGAGCAGTACTTC. Translation: CASRSSGDTYEQYF.

The chain has TRBV28 and TRBJ1-2; D gene unclear. V dropped 7 bases and J dropped 0 bases, with 18 bases sitting between them. Germline CDR1 MDHEN, CDR2 SYDVKM. This CDR3 is 16 amino acids long. The CDR3 reads CASTTIATQTNYGYTF. In DNA, the CDR3 is TGTGCCAGCACCACTATAGCGACTCAAACTAACTATGGCTACACCTTC.

This clone has a count of ten or more. The V call is TRBV19, the J call TRBJ1-4; D unresolved. This CDR3 spans 15 amino acids. Trimming stripped 10 bases from V and 6 bases from J, with 21 bases between. The germline CDR1 and CDR2 sequences are LNHDA and SQIVND (reference sequence). Written as DNA, the CDR3 is TGTGCCACCTCAGTATCAGCGCGTGGTCATGAAAAACTGTTTTTT. This encodes CATSVSARGHEKLFF.

The V and J genes are TRBV19 and TRBJ1-4, with TRBD1 matching 7 bases. The germline gives CDR1 LNHDA, CDR2 SQIVND (reference sequence). The CDR3 loop spans 15 amino acids. With 2 bases clipped from V and 5 bases from J, the junction kept 5 bases outside the gene matches. The CDR3 is CASSIRGQLNEKLFF. In DNA form, the CDR3 reads TGTGCCAGTAGTATAAGGGGGCAGTTGAATGAAAAACTGTTTTTT. The variable domain in full, with the rest retrieved from reference TRBV19 and TRBJ1-4, is DGGITQSPKYLFRKEGQNVTLSCEQNLNHDAMYWYRQDPGQGLRLIYYSQIVNDFQKGDIAEGYSVSREKKESFPLTVTSAQKNPTAFYLCASSIRGQLNEKLFFGSGTQLSVL.

The chain combines TRBV18 with TRBJ1-1; D is perhaps TRBD1 (6 bases). Trimming took 4 bases from V and 0 from J, leaving 12 bases between them. Germline CDR1 reads KGHSH; CDR2 reads LQKENI. The CDR3 is 15 residues long. The CDR3 region has the DNA TGTGCCAGCTCACATTTGGACAGCTTGAACACTGAAGCTTTCTTT. Encoded protein: CASSHLDSLNTEAFF.

This chain links TRBV4-1 with TRBJ1-3; D gene ambiguous. The V end lost 0 bases, the J end lost 4 bases, and 16 bases lay between the germline ends. Germline V CDR1 and CDR2: MGHRA, YSYEKL. CDR3 length: 17 amino acids. The CDR3 here is CASSQDGGFRRGNTIYF. The CDR3 DNA is TGCGCCAGCAGCCAAGATGGAGGCTTCAGGAGGGGAAACACCATATATTTT.

In its sample, this clone was seen once. V usage is TRBV2 and J usage is TRBJ2-7, with 12 bases that match TRBD1. This CDR3 is built from 15 residues. The V gene's germline CDR1 is SNHLY and CDR2 FYNNEI. V gave up 4 bases and J gave up 4 bases; unmatched junction bases: 5. This CDR3 reads CASSGGTGGVYEQYF. The CDR3 DNA sequence: TGTGCCAGCAGTGGCGGGACAGGGGGCGTATACGAGCAGTACTTC.

The V gene is TRBV28, the J gene TRBJ2-1; 7 bases are shared with TRBD2. V dropped 2 bases and J dropped 6; count of bases not matched to a gene: 4. The germline V gene has CDR1 MDHEN and CDR2 SYDVKM. The CDR3 length is 14 residues. The CDR3 loop reads CASSLGGSVNEQFF. CDR3 DNA sequence: TGTGCCAGCAGTTTAGGCGGGAGTGTCAATGAGCAGTTCTTC.

The chain carries TRBV5-4 and TRBJ2-3; the D gene is possibly TRBD1 (5 bases). The CDR3 sequence is 18 residues long. Germline CDR1 is SGHNT and CDR2 is YYREEE (reference sequence). Trimming stripped 1 base from V and 3 bases from J, with 21 bases between. The chain's CDR3 is CASSLKAAAARGTDTQYF. The CDR3 DNA sequence: TGTGCCAGCAGCTTGAAGGCTGCGGCAGCAAGGGGTACAGATACGCAGTATTTT.

CDR3 residues: CASSTDRSDTEAFF. As DNA, the CDR3 is TGTGCCAGCAGCACGGACAGGTCGGACACTGAAGCTTTCTTT. The chain employs TRBV11-3 and TRBJ1-1; 7 nucleotides match TRBD1. V shed 5 bases, J shed 3 bases, and the junction held 6 bases outside the gene matches. Germline V gene sequence: CDR1 SGHNT, CDR2 YENEEA. This CDR3 contains 14 residues.

The table lists this clone with a few counts. The genes are TRBV9 and TRBJ2-2; 12 positions match TRBD1. Germline loops: CDR1 SGDLS, CDR2 YYNGEE. The CDR3 sequence is 17 residues long. With V trimmed by 0 bases and J by 6 bases, 6 bases remained unmatched. CDR3: CASSVDPGQGAAGELFF. CDR3 bases: TGTGCCAGCAGCGTAGATCCGGGACAGGGGGCCGCCGGGGAGCTGTTTTTT.

The chain carries TRBV7-8 and TRBJ2-7; D unclear. Trimming cost V 1 base and J 3 bases, with 7 bases left between them. CDR3 length: 13 residues. From germline, CDR1 is SGHVS and CDR2 FQNEAQ. CDR3 sequence reads: CASSLGFSYEQYF. The CDR3 DNA follows: TGTGCCAGCAGCTTAGGTTTCAGCTACGAGCAGTACTTC.

J is TRBJ2-1 and V is TRBV7-8; 9 nucleotides match TRBD2. The CDR3 is made up of 16 amino acids. Germline V lookup: CDR1 SGHVS, CDR2 FQNEAQ. Trimming took 4 bases from V and 7 from J; bases not matched to a gene: 11. CDR3 sequence (DNA): TGTGCCAGCAGCTCAGTAGCGGCGGGAGGGGGGAATGAGCAGTTCTTC. This codes for CASSSVAAGGGNEQFF.

The genes are TRBV18 and TRBJ2-1; 14 bases line up with TRBD2. The germline gives CDR1 KGHSH, CDR2 LQKENI. Losses at the gene ends were 0 bases for V and 7 bases for J; bases not matched to a gene: 5. CDR3 size: 17 residues. CDR3 protein: CASSPPFGTSGGNEQFF. The CDR3 DNA sequence: TGTGCCAGCTCACCACCGTTTGGGACTAGCGGGGGAAATGAGCAGTTCTTC.